Presented here are 4 T cell receptor beta chains from one specimen sequenced in a study of cytomegalovirus exposure and HLA in healthy donors. The PCR made use of 60 Vbeta and 13 Jbeta primers. Data came from immunoSEQ multiplex PCR; TCRdb stores just in-frame clones and leaves some out. The table includes about 180,000 clones, under 90% detected once. The specimen sequenced was PBMCs. The receptors were sampled from a man aged 25-45 years in good health and CMV-seropositive.

V and J are TRBV27 and TRBJ2-1; TRBD2 matches 7 bases. CDR1 is MNHEY and CDR2 is SMNVEV in the germline V gene (reference sequence). This CDR3 region has 14 residues. V lost 7 bases to trimming and J lost 2 bases; unmatched junction nucleotides: 5. The CDR3 nucleotides are TGTGCCAGCACCCTTGGGGGGGCCTACAATGAGCAGTTCTTC. As protein: CASTLGGAYNEQFF.

The chain is built from TRBV30 and TRBJ1-4, with D unresolved. The CDR3 loop spans 17 amino acids. Trimming left V 2 bases short and J 3 bases short, with 19 bases between. Germline assignment: CDR1 GTSNPN and CDR2 SVGIG (reference sequence). Here the CDR3 reads CAWSPVWAGSANEKLFF. CDR3 in DNA: TGTGCCTGGAGTCCCGTATGGGCAGGCTCGGCTAATGAAAAACTGTTTTTT.

This clone was observed once. V is TRBV9 and J is TRBJ2-3; possibly TRBD2 for D (6 bases). V was clipped by 3 bases and J by 0 bases, with 20 bases between them. Germline CDR1 is SGDLS and CDR2 is YYNGEE. The CDR3 is made up of 18 amino acids. The CDR3 spells CASSAYYTGDSSTDTQYF. CDR3 DNA: TGTGCCAGCAGCGCCTACTATACGGGGGATTCTAGCACAGATACGCAGTATTTT.

The CDR3 loop is CASSPSGGADSYEQYF. In DNA, the CDR3 is TGTGCCAGCTCACCAAGTGGGGGGGCTGACTCCTACGAGCAGTACTTC. V and J are TRBV18 and TRBJ2-5; weak D call: TRBD2 (7 bases). The DNA matches TRBJ2-7 better at its end, which makes the J call doubtful. This CDR3 contains 16 residues. Germline lookup yields CDR1 KGHSH and CDR2 LQKENI.